The 4 T cell receptor beta chains listed next were all sequenced from one sample in a study of graft-versus-host responses after intestinal transplantation. Plating combined about 200,000 CFSE-labeled responder cells with about 200,000 irradiated, violet-dye-labeled stimulator cells. The method was immunoSEQ multiplex PCR; TCRdb's version includes in-frame clones alone and lacks a portion of them. The sample contains more than 9,500 clones, more than 25% of which appear only once. Here the sequenced sample was alloreactive CD8+ T cells from a mixed lymphocyte reaction culture, taken before intestinal transplant. This sample's subset: CFSE-low proliferating T cells sorted from roughly 6-day pre-transplant mixed lymphocyte reaction (GvH or HvG direction). These receptor sequences come from a human patient who received an intestinal transplant.

In its sample, this clone was seen a few times. The chain has TRBV5-6 and TRBJ1-2; no clear D gene. Trimming left V 0 bases short and J 3 bases short, with 9 bases between. Germline values: CDR1 SGHDT, CDR2 YYEEEE. The CDR3 is 14 amino acids. CDR3 bases: TGTGCCAGCAGCTTGGGGGCCCTCGACTATGGCTACACCTTC. The encoded protein is CASSLGALDYGYTF.

This clone appeared a few times. The CDR3 DNA reads as TGTGCCAGCAGCCTATTGAACACTGAAGCTTTCTTT. Translation: CASSLLNTEAFF. The chain joins TRBV28 to TRBJ1-1; D unresolved. The CDR3 loop spans 12 amino acids. CDR1 and CDR2 (germline): MDHEN, SYDVKM. V lost 6 bases to trimming and J lost 0 bases, with 5 bases between them.

The CDR3 reads CASSPGTGSYEQYF. In nucleotides, the CDR3 is TGTGCCAGCAGCCCCGGGACAGGGTCCTACGAGCAGTACTTC. The chain links TRBV4-2 to TRBJ2-7, with 9 nucleotides matching TRBD1. CDR3 size: 14 residues. With 4 bases clipped from V and 1 base from J, the junction kept 2 bases outside the gene matches. Germline V gene lookup returns CDR1 LGHNA and CDR2 YNFKEQ.

The rearrangement joins TRBV7-9 to TRBJ2-7; a weak D match, TRBD2 (5 bases). V shed 5 bases and J shed 0 bases, with 14 bases lying between them. The CDR3 loop spans 15 amino acids. The germline V gene has CDR1 SEHNR and CDR2 FQNEAQ (reference sequence). Here the CDR3 DNA reads TGTGCCAGCAGCCCCCTGGAGGACTTCTCCTACGAGCAGTACTTC. It specifies CASSPLEDFSYEQYF.